The sequence of this T cell receptor beta chain was determined in a study of patients and donors after allogeneic stem cell transplantation (dated by TCRdb to 2018 to 2021). V is cut by 5 bases and J by 7 bases, and the space between the germline ends is 15 bases. The CDR3 numbers 13 residues from cysteine through phenylalanine. The read is trimmed to its CDR3 DNA, 39 bases read in frame from base 1. The library was obtained by RT-PCR. TCRdb lists the instrument as NextSeq 550. TCRdb reprocessing: public reads trimmed at Q25 with fastp, clones called with MiXCR, in-frame beta chains kept. Rows are combined by CDR3 protein, so each entry shows the most common genes and DNA. This sample gives 900,000 to 1,000,000 distinct CDR3 sequences in total; more than 15% of them show up just once. Together, the top ten hold 6% of the sample. This clonotype was counted ten times or more. There is no known antigen for this receptor. The sample holds no much larger clone one base away, and base qualities are not on file.

The sample taken for sequencing was blood, either unsorted or a sorted T cell fraction (not recorded which). The V and J segments used are TRBV12-3 or TRBV12-4 and TRBJ2-7; TRBD1 is perhaps the D gene, given 6 matching bases. The sequence was collected from a human donor who was either an allogeneic HSCT recipient or a stem cell or donor lymphocyte infusion donor (not recorded which). It is not recorded whose cells these are; they may come from a transplant donor. The CDR3 protein sequence reads: CASSPTGSGEQYF. The DNA reads TGTGCCAGCAGTCCCACAGGGTCTGGGGAGCAGTACTTC.